Described below is a single TCR beta chain sequence and its context. Its antigen is undetermined. Investigators isolated RNA and reverse transcribed it into cDNA to act as the sequencing template. Method: immunoSEQ multiplex PCR; TCRdb's copy keeps in-frame clones and lacks some. Here the sample spans about 210,000 clones, around two fifths being singletons. This specimen belongs to a study of CD8+ T cells in alopecia areata. On the study more broadly: Treated patients received severity scores based on the percentage of scalp area affected. Whole-study findings and limits: Just one nonresponder means the tie between baseline CD8+ expansion and response stays uncertain. Normal scalp showed lower clonality than lesional scalp, especially alopecia totalis/universalis.

Per germline, CDR1 SGHNT and CDR2 YYREEE (reference sequence). The CDR3 totals 15 residues. V was trimmed by 4 bases and J by 5 bases, leaving 16 bases between them. Regarding treatment: oral pan-JAK inhibitor, 5-10 mg twice daily. Both CD4+ and CD8+ T cells were separated by sorting PBMCs. The sequencing used CD4+ T cells sorted from blood, collected between weeks 30 and 35, from a patient treated with tofacitinib. The chain combines TRBV5-4 with TRBJ2-1; D not resolved. The clonotype comes from a human donor with alopecia areata. CDR3 in DNA: TGTGCCAGCAGCGCACGTCGTAGGGCCGACAATGAGCAGTTCTTC. As protein: CASSARRRADNEQFF. The variable domain in full, completed from reference TRBV5-4 and TRBJ2-1, reads ETGVTQSPTHLIKTRGQQVTLRCSSQSGHNTVSWYQQALGQGPQFIFQYYREEENGRGNFPPRFSGLQFPNYSSELNVNALELDDSALYLCASSARRRADNEQFFGPGTRLTVL.